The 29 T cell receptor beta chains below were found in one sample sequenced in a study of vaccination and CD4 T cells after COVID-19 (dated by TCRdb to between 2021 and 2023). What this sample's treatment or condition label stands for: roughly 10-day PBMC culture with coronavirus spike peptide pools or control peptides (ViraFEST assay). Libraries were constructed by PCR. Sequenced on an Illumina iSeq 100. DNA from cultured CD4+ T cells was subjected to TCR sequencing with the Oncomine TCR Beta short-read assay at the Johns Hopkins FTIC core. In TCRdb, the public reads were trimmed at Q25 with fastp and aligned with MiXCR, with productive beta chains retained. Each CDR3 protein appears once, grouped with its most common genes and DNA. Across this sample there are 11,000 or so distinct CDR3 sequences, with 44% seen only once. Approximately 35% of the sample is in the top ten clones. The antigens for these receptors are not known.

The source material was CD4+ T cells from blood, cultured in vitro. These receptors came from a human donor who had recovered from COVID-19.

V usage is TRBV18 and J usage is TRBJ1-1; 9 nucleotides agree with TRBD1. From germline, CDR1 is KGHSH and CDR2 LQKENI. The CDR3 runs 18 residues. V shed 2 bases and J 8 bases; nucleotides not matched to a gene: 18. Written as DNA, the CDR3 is TGTGCCAGCTCACCAAGTACAGGGGGCTTTTCATCGGCCCGCGAAGCTTTCTTT. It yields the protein CASSPSTGGFSSAREAFF.

In DNA form, the CDR3 reads TGTGCCAGCAGCTCGGGACAGGGGGGGACTGAAGCTTTCTTT. This encodes CASSSGQGGTEAFF. The chain recombines TRBV5-4 with TRBJ1-1; 11 bases map to TRBD1. The J segment lost 5 bases and the V segment lost 3 bases, leaving 3 bases of the junction unmatched. The CDR3 consists of 14 residues. Germline V CDR1 and CDR2: SGHNT, YYREEE (reference sequence).

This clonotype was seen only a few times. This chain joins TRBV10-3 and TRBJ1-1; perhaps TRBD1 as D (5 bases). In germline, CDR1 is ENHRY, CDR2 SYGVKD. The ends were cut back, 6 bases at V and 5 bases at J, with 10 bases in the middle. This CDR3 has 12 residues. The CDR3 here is CAIRGEGTEAFF. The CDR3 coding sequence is TGTGCCATCAGGGGGGAGGGGACTGAAGCTTTCTTT.

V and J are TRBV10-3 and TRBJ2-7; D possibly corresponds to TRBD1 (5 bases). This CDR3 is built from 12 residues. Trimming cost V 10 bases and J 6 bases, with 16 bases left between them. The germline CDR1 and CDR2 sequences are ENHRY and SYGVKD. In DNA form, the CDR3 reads TGTGCCACCCTGGGGCGTAGGACCGAGCAGTACTTC. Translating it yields CATLGRRTEQYF.

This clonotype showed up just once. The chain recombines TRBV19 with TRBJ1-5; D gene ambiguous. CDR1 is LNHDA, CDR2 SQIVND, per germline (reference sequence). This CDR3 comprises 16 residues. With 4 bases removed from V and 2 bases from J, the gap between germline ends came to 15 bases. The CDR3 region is CASSTISSVGNQPQHF. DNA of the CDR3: TGTGCCAGTAGTACAATCTCATCAGTAGGCAATCAGCCCCAGCATTTT.

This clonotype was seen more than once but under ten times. The CDR3 region has the DNA TGCGCCAGCAGCCAAGATCTTACAGGCACCGGGGAGCTGTTTTTT. Translating gives CASSQDLTGTGELFF. This chain joins TRBV4-1 and TRBJ2-2; possibly TRBD1 for D (5 bases). Trimming pared 0 bases from V and 4 bases from J, leaving 9 bases between. This CDR3 spans 15 amino acids. Germline V gene data show CDR1 as MGHRA and CDR2 as YSYEKL.

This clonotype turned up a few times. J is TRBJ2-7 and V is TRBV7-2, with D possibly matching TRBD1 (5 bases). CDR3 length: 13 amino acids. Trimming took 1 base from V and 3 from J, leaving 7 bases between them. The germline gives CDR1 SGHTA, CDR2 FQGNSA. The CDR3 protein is CASSLDRNYEQYF. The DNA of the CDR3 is TGTGCCAGCAGCTTAGACAGGAACTACGAGCAGTACTTC. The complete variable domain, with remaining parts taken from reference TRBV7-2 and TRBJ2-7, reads GAGVSQSPSNKVTEKGKDVELRCDPISGHTALYWYRQSLGQGLEFLIYFQGNSAPDKSGLPSDRFSAERTGGSVSTLTIQRTQQEDSAVYLCASSLDRNYEQYFGPGTRLTVT.

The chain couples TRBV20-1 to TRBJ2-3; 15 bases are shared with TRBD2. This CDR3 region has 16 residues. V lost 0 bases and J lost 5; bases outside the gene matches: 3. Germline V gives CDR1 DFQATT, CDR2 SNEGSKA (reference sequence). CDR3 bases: TGCAGTGCTAGAGAGGGGACTAGCGGGGGGATAGATACGCAGTATTTT. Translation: CSAREGTSGGIDTQYF.

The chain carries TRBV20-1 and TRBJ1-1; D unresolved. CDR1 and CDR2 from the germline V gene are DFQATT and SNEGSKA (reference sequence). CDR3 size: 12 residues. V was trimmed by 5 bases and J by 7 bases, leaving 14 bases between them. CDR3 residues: CSAYRASYEAFF. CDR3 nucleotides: TGCAGTGCTTACCGGGCCTCCTATGAAGCTTTCTTT.

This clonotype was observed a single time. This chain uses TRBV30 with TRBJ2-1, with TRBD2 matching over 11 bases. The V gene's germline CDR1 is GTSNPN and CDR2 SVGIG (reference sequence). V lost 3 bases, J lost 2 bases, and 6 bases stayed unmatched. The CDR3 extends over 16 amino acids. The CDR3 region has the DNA TGTGCCTGGAGAATTAGCGGGGGGGCCACCTACAATGAGCAGTTCTTC. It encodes CAWRISGGATYNEQFF.

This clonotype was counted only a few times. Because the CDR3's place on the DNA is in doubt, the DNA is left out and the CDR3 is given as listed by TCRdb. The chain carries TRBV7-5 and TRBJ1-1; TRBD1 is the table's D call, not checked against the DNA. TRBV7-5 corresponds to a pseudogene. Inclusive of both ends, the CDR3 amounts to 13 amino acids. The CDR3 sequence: CISVSEAPQRAFF.

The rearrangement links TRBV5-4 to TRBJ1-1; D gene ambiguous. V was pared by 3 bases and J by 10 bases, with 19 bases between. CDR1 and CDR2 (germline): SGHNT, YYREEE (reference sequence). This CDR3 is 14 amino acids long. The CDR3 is CASSSPTALGGAFF. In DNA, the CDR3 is TGTGCCAGCAGCTCCCCAACAGCCTTGGGAGGAGCTTTCTTT. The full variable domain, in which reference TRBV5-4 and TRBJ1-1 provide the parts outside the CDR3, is ETGVTQSPTHLIKTRGQQVTLRCSSQSGHNTVSWYQQALGQGPQFIFQYYREEENGRGNFPPRFSGLQFPNYSSELNVNALELDDSALYLCASSSPTALGGAFFGQGTRLTVV.

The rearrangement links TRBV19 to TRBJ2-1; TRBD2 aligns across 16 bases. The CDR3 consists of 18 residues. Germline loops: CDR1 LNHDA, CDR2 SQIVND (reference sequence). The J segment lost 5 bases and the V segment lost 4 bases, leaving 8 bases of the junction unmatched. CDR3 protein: CASSTGLAGGAGNNEQFF. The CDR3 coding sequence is TGTGCCAGTAGTACGGGACTAGCGGGGGGGGCTGGGAACAATGAGCAGTTCTTC.

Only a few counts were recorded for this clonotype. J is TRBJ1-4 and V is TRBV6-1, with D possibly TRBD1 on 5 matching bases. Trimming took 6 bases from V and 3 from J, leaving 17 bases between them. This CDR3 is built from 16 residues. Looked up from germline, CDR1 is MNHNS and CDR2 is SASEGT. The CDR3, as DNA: TGTGCCAGCAGAGTTCGAGGGGAGTCTCCTAATGAAAAACTGTTTTTT. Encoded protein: CASRVRGESPNEKLFF.

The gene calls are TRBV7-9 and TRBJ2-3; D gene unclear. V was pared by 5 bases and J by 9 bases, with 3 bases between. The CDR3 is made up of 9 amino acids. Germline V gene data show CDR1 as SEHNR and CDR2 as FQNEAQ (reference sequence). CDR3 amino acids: CASSPTQYF. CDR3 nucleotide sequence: TGTGCCAGCAGCCCGACGCAGTATTTT.

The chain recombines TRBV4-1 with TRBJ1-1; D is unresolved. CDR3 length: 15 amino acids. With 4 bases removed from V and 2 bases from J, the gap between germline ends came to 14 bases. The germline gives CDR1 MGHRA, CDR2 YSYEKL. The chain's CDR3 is CASSLLGTTNTEAFF. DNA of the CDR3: TGCGCCAGCAGCCTCCTGGGCACCACCAACACTGAAGCTTTCTTT.

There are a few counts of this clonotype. The CDR3 region is CASSPTGRFNIGQYF. The CDR3 DNA reads TGCGCCAGCAGCCCCACGGGAAGATTCAACATCGGGCAGTATTTT. The chain has TRBV5-1 and TRBJ2-3; D may be TRBD2 (5 bases). The CDR3 extends over 15 amino acids. Germline V CDR1 and CDR2: SGHRS, YFSETQ. V was cut by 4 bases and J by 11 bases, with 23 bases left in between.

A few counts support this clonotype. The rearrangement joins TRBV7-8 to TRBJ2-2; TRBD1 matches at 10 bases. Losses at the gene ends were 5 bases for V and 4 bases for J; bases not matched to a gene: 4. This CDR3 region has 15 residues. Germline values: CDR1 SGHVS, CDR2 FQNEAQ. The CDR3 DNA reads TGTGCCAGCAGCCCTCGGACAGGGGGCACCGGGGAGCTGTTTTTT. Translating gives CASSPRTGGTGELFF.

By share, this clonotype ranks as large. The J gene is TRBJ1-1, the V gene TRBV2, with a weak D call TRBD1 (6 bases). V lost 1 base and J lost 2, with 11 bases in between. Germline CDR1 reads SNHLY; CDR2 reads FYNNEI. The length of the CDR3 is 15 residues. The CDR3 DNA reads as TGTGCCAGCAGTGAAGACCGGGGGCGCAACACTGAAGCTTTCTTT. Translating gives CASSEDRGRNTEAFF.

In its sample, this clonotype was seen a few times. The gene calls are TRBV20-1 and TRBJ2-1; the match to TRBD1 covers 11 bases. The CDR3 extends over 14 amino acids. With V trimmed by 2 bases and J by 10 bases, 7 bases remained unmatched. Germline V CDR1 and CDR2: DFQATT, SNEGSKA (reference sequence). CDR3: CSARSGTGGGEQFF. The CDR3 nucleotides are TGCAGTGCTAGATCCGGGACAGGGGGAGGCGAGCAGTTCTTC.

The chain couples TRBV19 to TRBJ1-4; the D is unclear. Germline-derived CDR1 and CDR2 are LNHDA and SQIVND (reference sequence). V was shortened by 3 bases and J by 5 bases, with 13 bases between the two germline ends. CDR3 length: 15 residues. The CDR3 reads CASSIREGVNEKLFF. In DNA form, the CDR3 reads TGTGCCAGTAGTATCCGGGAGGGAGTAAATGAAAAACTGTTTTTT.

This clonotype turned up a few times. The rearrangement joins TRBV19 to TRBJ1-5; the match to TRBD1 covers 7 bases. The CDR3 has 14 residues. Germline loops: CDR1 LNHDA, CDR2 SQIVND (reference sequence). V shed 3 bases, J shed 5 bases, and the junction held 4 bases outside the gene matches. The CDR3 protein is CASSMTRGYQPQHF. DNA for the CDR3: TGTGCCAGTAGTATGACCAGGGGGTATCAGCCCCAGCATTTT.

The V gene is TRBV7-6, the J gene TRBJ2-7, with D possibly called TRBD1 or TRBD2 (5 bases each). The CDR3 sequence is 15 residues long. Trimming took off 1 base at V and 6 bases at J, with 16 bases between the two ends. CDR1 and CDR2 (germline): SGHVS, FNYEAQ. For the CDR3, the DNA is TGTGCCAGCAGCTTAGGTCTCCGGGGACGAGGCGAGCAGTACTTC. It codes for CASSLGLRGRGEQYF.

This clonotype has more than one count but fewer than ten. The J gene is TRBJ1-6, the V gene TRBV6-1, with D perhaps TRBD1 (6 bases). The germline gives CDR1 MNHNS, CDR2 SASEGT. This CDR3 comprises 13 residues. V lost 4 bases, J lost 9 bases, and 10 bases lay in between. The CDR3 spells CASSVGGASPLHF. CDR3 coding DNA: TGTGCCAGCAGTGTTGGGGGCGCTTCACCCCTCCACTTT.

The DNA of the CDR3 is TGTGCCAGCAGCTTAGCTCTGGGGGACGTCGTAAGGGAGAACACTGAAGCTTTCTTT. Amino acids: CASSLALGDVVRENTEAFF. The rearrangement joins TRBV11-3 to TRBJ1-1; D is perhaps TRBD1 (5 bases). CDR1 and CDR2 (germline): SGHNT, YENEEA. Trimming pared 1 base from V and 1 base from J, leaving 22 bases between. This CDR3 region has 19 residues.

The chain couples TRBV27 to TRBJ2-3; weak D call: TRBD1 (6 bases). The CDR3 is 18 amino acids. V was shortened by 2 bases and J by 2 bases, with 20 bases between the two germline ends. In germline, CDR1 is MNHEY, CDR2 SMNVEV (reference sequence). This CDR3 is CASSLRQSRGWVTDTQYF. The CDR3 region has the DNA TGTGCCAGCAGTTTACGCCAATCCAGGGGATGGGTCACAGATACGCAGTATTTT.

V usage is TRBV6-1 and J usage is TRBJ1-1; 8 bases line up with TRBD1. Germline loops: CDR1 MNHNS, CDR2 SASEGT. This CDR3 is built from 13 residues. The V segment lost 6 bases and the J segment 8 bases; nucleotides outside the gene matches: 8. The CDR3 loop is CASSATGAHEAFF. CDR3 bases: TGTGCCAGCAGCGCGACAGGGGCCCACGAAGCTTTCTTT.

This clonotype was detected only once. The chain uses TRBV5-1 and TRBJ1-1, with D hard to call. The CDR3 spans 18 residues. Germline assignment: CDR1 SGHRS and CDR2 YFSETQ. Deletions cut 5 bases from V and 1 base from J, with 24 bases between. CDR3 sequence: CASRERVSTAGSNTEAFF. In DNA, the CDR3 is TGCGCCAGCAGGGAAAGGGTTTCCACCGCGGGATCGAACACTGAAGCTTTCTTT.

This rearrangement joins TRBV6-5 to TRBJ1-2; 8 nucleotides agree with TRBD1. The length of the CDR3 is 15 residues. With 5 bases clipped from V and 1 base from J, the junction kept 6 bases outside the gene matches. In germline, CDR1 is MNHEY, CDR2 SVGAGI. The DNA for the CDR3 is TGTGCCAGCAGTAACCCGACAGGGGTTAACTATGGCTACACCTTC. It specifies CASSNPTGVNYGYTF.